Listed below are T cell receptor beta chains from one sample, sequenced in a study of a mutant IDH1 vaccine in newly diagnosed glioma. These receptors are not linked to any known antigen. TCRdb's copy holds only in-frame clones and misses some; the assay was immunoSEQ multiplex PCR. The profile covers approximately 25,000 clones, with 82% appearing a single time and about 4% taken by the ten largest. Sequenced material: PBMCs, taken from a glioma patient whose treatment included an IDH1 peptide vaccine. Receptors originate from a man aged 40-50 years with glioma. Some clones in this sample may be carry-over from other donors' samples. CDR3s leave out the opening cysteine and the closing phenylalanine or tryptophan. Each record gives: CDR3 protein, V gene, D gene. D genes are given only for firm matches.

CDR3aa: AISSGQGAGEKLF; v_gene: TRBV10-3; d_gene: TRBD1
CDR3aa: ASGLVRLGQSDTEAF; v_gene: TRBV12-5; d_gene: -
CDR3aa: ASSGGANEQY; v_gene: TRBV5-1; d_gene: -
CDR3aa: ASSGGTGANYGYT; v_gene: TRBV5-1; d_gene: TRBD1
CDR3aa: ASSPGDRDQPQH; v_gene: TRBV18; d_gene: TRBD1
CDR3aa: ASSEYPNTEAF; v_gene: TRBV6-1; d_gene: -
CDR3aa: ASSQEVGLAHHEQF; v_gene: TRBV4-2; d_gene: TRBD2
CDR3aa: ATTGVGYEQY; v_gene: TRBV6-1; d_gene: -
CDR3aa: ASSRETGYDGYT; v_gene: TRBV5-6; d_gene: TRBD1
CDR3aa: ASSLGVGYTEAF; v_gene: TRBV5-4; d_gene: -
CDR3aa: ASSYGIVGGSPLH; v_gene: TRBV6-5; d_gene: -
CDR3aa: ASSVLGLSSGQETQY; v_gene: TRBV9; d_gene: TRBD2
CDR3aa: ASSLGSSPTSGYT; v_gene: TRBV7-9; d_gene: -
CDR3aa: ASSSSGGMNTEAF; v_gene: TRBV7-8; d_gene: -
CDR3aa: ASSPLGRGTDTQY; v_gene: TRBV7-9; d_gene: -
CDR3aa: ASSPPAAISYNEQF; v_gene: TRBV5-1; d_gene: -
CDR3aa: ASSPRLLPNNEQF; v_gene: TRBV5-5; d_gene: -
CDR3aa: ASSLTPETQY; v_gene: TRBV5-6; d_gene: -
CDR3aa: ASSLSGTPDSPLH; v_gene: TRBV5-1; d_gene: -
CDR3aa: ASSSQGATSTEAF; v_gene: TRBV6-5; d_gene: TRBD1
CDR3aa: ASGYGGSTDTQY; v_gene: TRBV27; d_gene: TRBD2
CDR3aa: ASSPPVGGAGSNEQF; v_gene: TRBV18; d_gene: -
CDR3aa: ASSYGGIQSGNTIY; v_gene: TRBV6-5; d_gene: -
CDR3aa: ASSLDGYGYT; v_gene: TRBV5-6; d_gene: -
CDR3aa: SVRDTDQPQH; v_gene: TRBV29-1; d_gene: -
CDR3aa: ASSFGTGPSIYEQY; v_gene: TRBV5-6; d_gene: TRBD1
CDR3aa: ASSLADPRNEQF; v_gene: TRBV5-1; d_gene: -
CDR3aa: ASSLDGTVDEGYT; v_gene: TRBV5-5; d_gene: -
CDR3aa: ASSAPVSYEQY; v_gene: TRBV6-1; d_gene: -
CDR3aa: SVAQGNSNQPQH; v_gene: TRBV29-1; d_gene: TRBD1
CDR3aa: ASSLSLVEEAF; v_gene: TRBV5-4; d_gene: -
CDR3aa: ASSPDRDSNQPQH; v_gene: TRBV4-3; d_gene: TRBD1
CDR3aa: ASSQWGGPEDEQF; v_gene: TRBV5-5; d_gene: -
CDR3aa: ASSAGAGDTQY; v_gene: TRBV6-4; d_gene: -
CDR3aa: ASSSGLAGGQETQY; v_gene: TRBV5-1; d_gene: TRBD2
CDR3aa: ASKGLAGGLSYEQY; v_gene: TRBV25-1; d_gene: TRBD2
CDR3aa: ASSLDRSTDTQY; v_gene: TRBV7-9; d_gene: -
CDR3aa: ASSSTGNTEAF; v_gene: TRBV25-1; d_gene: -
CDR3aa: ATTWEGSYGYT; v_gene: TRBV10-2; d_gene: -
CDR3aa: ASSPTDSWNGYT; v_gene: TRBV4-1; d_gene: -
CDR3aa: ASSQELAGDTQY; v_gene: TRBV14; d_gene: -
CDR3aa: ASSLSRNTGELF; v_gene: TRBV5-4; d_gene: -
CDR3aa: ASSPMGQNNQPQH; v_gene: TRBV5-1; d_gene: TRBD1
CDR3aa: SVVAGGTTGELF; v_gene: TRBV29-1; d_gene: TRBD2
CDR3aa: ASSEGDVSYEQY; v_gene: TRBV6-1; d_gene: -
CDR3aa: ASSESSGGADTQY; v_gene: TRBV6-4; d_gene: TRBD2
CDR3aa: ASTPRLAGGQETQY; v_gene: TRBV6-6; d_gene: TRBD2
CDR3aa: ASSAGFFTEAF; v_gene: TRBV9; d_gene: -
CDR3aa: ASSSDSRQAF; v_gene: TRBV5-4; d_gene: -
CDR3aa: ASSTTGSGEQY; v_gene: TRBV9; d_gene: TRBD1
CDR3aa: ASSLAGGTLYEQY; v_gene: TRBV5-1; d_gene: -
CDR3aa: ASSEDPVNYGYT; v_gene: TRBV6-1; d_gene: -
CDR3aa: ASSGGLALGTGELF; v_gene: TRBV4-2; d_gene: TRBD2
CDR3aa: ASSLALTDYNSPLH; v_gene: TRBV5-8; d_gene: -
CDR3aa: ASSIRAGPNTGELF; v_gene: TRBV19; d_gene: -
CDR3aa: ASASRTGGGFTDTQY; v_gene: TRBV23-1; d_gene: TRBD1
CDR3aa: ASSLVGTDRGDEQY; v_gene: TRBV5-1; d_gene: TRBD1